This TCR beta chain was retrieved from a study of early T cells in non-severe SARS-CoV-2 infection. Individual cDNA molecules each received unique molecular identifiers attached to them. TCRdb ran MiXCR on the 5' RACE reads and lists one entry per CDR3 protein. The sample has around 80,000 distinct CDR3 sequences, about 13% seen once; the top ten hold more than 1.2%. This clonotype was observed a handful of times. This clonotype originated in an adult who was a healthcare worker with PCR-confirmed SARS-CoV-2 infection or an uninfected control (not recorded which). The sequencing sample was made of whole blood.

CDR3 sequence: CSALSRQGMFYEQYF. The CDR3 DNA reads TGCAGTGCTCTCTCTCGACAGGGGATGTTTTACGAGCAGTACTTC. The J gene is TRBJ2-7, the V gene TRBV20-1, with 8 bases matching TRBD1. V shed 5 bases, J shed 4 bases, and the junction held 13 bases outside the gene matches. The CDR3 runs 15 residues. Per the germline V gene, CDR1 is DFQATT and CDR2 is SNEGSKA (reference sequence).